The 7 T cell receptor beta chains below all came from one sample that was sequenced in a study of T cell responses to AZD1222 COVID-19 vaccine. Sequencing used immunoSEQ multiplex PCR; TCRdb keeps in-frame clones, though not all of them. Here the sample spans 100,000 to 150,000 clones, approximately 91% being singletons. The material was peripheral blood, obtained on day 0 of AZD1222 vaccination. The receptors stem from an adult in good health.

V and J are TRBV5-1 and TRBJ2-3; no clear D gene. Trimming removed 4 bases at V and 2 bases at J, with 5 bases between. CDR3 length equals 12 residues. Germline V CDR1 and CDR2: SGHRS, YFSETQ. The CDR3 sequence: CASSLSTDTQYF. The DNA of the CDR3 is TGCGCCAGCAGCCTATCCACAGATACGCAGTATTTT.

The chain employs TRBV6-1 and TRBJ2-7; 9 nucleotides agree with TRBD1. Germline CDR1 MNHNS, CDR2 SASEGT. There are 13 residues in the CDR3. V shed 0 bases, J shed 13 bases, and the junction held 7 bases outside the gene matches. The CDR3 DNA reads TGTGCCAGCAGTGAAGCCCGGCAGGGACAGGGCTACTTC. This codes for CASSEARQGQGYF.

The genes are TRBV29-1 and TRBJ2-7; perhaps TRBD2 as D (6 bases). Germline-derived CDR1 and CDR2 are SQVTM and ANQGSEA. Trimming took off 4 bases at V and 4 bases at J, with 11 bases between the two ends. The CDR3 has 12 residues. The chain's CDR3 is CSVGSGSYEQYF. As DNA, the CDR3 is TGCAGCGTTGGAAGCGGGTCTTACGAGCAGTACTTC.

The gene calls are TRBV4-3 and TRBJ1-2; 8 bases agree with TRBD1. This CDR3 comprises 15 residues. The V and J ends lost 5 bases and 3 bases, in that order; junction bases with no gene match: 8. CDR1 is LGHNA and CDR2 is YSLEER in the germline V gene. The CDR3 region has the DNA TGCGCCAGCAGCGGAAACGGACAGGGCGACTATGGCTACACCTTC. Amino acids: CASSGNGQGDYGYTF.

Here the CDR3 reads CASSLAGSSYNEQFF. The CDR3 coding sequence is TGCGCCAGCAGCTTGGCAGGGAGCTCCTACAATGAGCAGTTCTTC. The rearrangement joins TRBV5-1 to TRBJ2-1, with D perhaps given as TRBD1 or TRBD2 (5 bases each). Germline lookup yields CDR1 SGHRS and CDR2 YFSETQ. V dropped 0 bases and J dropped 0 bases, with 7 bases sitting between them. The CDR3 extends over 15 amino acids.

This chain uses TRBV6-1 with TRBJ1-4, with D perhaps matching TRBD1 (5 bases). V lost 2 bases and J lost 11, with 9 bases in between. Germline-derived CDR1 and CDR2 are MNHNS and SASEGT. There are 12 residues in the CDR3. The CDR3 loop is CASSEMRGKLFF. The CDR3 DNA follows: TGTGCCAGCAGTGAAATGAGGGGTAAACTGTTTTTT.

This rearrangement joins TRBV2 to TRBJ2-1; maybe TRBD2 (6 bases). There are 14 residues in the CDR3. Trimming cost V 6 bases and J 0 bases, with 9 bases left between them. Germline assignment: CDR1 SNHLY and CDR2 FYNNEI. The CDR3 region is CASRVGLSYNEQFF. The CDR3 DNA reads TGTGCCAGCAGAGTGGGACTCTCCTACAATGAGCAGTTCTTC.